The text below deals with one T cell receptor beta chain. This clonotype was observed at least ten times. Its antigen is not yet known. Base qualities are not at hand, and no much larger clone is one base apart. Library creation used 5' RACE. These reads were obtained on an Illumina HiSeq 2000. Template switching added a universal primer binding site, and the final cDNA carried a unique molecular identifier that allowed TCR cDNA molecules to be counted accurately. First-strand cDNA for TCR alpha and beta chains was synthesized from specific primers in the conserved constant-segment region. To control for contamination, every cDNA library was double barcoded, receiving both a SMART-Mk sample barcode and Illumina barcodes. TruSeq adapter sequences and Illumina sample barcodes were added in two successive PCR steps. The TCR alpha and beta cDNA libraries were sequenced on the Illumina HiSeq platform using custom primers. Regarding the original processing steps: Unique molecular identifiers were extracted from raw reads with MiGEC, and CDR3 positions were determined with MiXCR. For each individual, recombination models were inferred using an EM algorithm with the repgenHMM and IGoR tools. The tcR package in R was used for shared clonotype analysis, with sharing normalized by the product of cloneset sizes. To study raw recombination without the effects of thymic and clonal selection, out-of-frame nonproductive sequences were analyzed. TCRdb ran its own pipeline on the public reads, namely fastp trimming at Q25 and MiXCR clone calling, and kept in-frame beta chains. Each record represents a unique CDR3 protein, reported with the most common genes and DNA among its rows. The V and J calls follow TCRdb's processing rather than the paper's. In all, the sample holds over 250,000 distinct CDR3 sequences, and more than 8% of those were seen once. The top ten clones comprise under 7.5% of the sample.

CDR1 and CDR2, per the germline V gene, are MDHEN and SYDVKM. Reading from cysteine to phenylalanine, the CDR3 counts 12 amino acids. Solely the CDR3 DNA is kept, with 36 bases framed from the first base. Between the V and J ends, shortened by 8 bases and 6 bases respectively, the junction contains 10 bases. This sample was included in a study of identical twins (dated by TCRdb to the mid-2010s). Concerning the study at large: The study deep-sequenced TCR alpha and beta repertoires from monozygotic twins, unrelated adults of various ages and cord blood to test whether fetal clonotypes persist. To rule out contamination, replicate twin experiments were performed at different times with different library preparation protocols. Study-wide findings and limitations: Recombination models systematically underestimated out-of-frame TCR alpha sharing in monozygotic twins but agreed with sharing between unrelated individuals. Out-of-frame TCR alpha sequences shared between twins showed an excess of low generation-probability sequences compared with coincidental sharing between unrelated individuals. Because the same donors could not be followed over many years, the conclusions depended on cross-sectional statistical analysis. The excess sharing between twins in beta out-of-frame sequences was weaker because fewer shared sequences reduced the signal-to-noise ratio. Invariant T cells such as MAIT and iNKT could partly confound zero-insertion analyses, although diverse VJ usage argued against such confounding for most clonotypes. Fewer insertions were carried by abundant cord blood beta clonotypes; a weaker similar trend was observed in young adult naive repertoires, while no such trend was observed in memory repertoires.

Only healthy Caucasian donors were included. Three pairs of female monozygotic twins, all aged roughly 18 to 29 years, made up the twin cohort. Positive isolation kits from Invitrogen were used to isolate CD4+ and CD8+ T cell populations. The same specimen was also included in a second study, on yellow fever vaccine responses in identical twins. The second paper further reports: The authors reported that the T cell response to vaccination in identical twins appeared partly convergent and partly personalized. The study precisely tracked vaccine-responding T cell clones in identical twins.

The clonotype was recovered from a woman under 30 in good health. Sequencing was done on a sample of CD8+ T cells sorted from blood. Recombination linked TRBV28 to TRBJ2-2; the D segment cannot be called with confidence. CDR3 loop: CASRRPPGELFF. The nucleotide sequence reads as follows: TGTGCCAGCCGTCGGCCTCCCGGGGAGCTGTTTTTT.